One sample yielded the 29 T cell receptor beta chains listed below, sequenced in a study of T cell responses to AZD1222 COVID-19 vaccine. Profiling relied on immunoSEQ multiplex PCR, and the TCRdb table lists in-frame clones only, not all of them. The table includes some 150,000 clones, around nine tenths detected once. The sequencing here drew on peripheral blood, taken 28 days after the second AZD1222 dose. All receptors derive from an adult who received the AZD1222 COVID-19 vaccine.

The rearrangement links TRBV4-2 to TRBJ1-5, with D maybe TRBD1 (5 bases). Trimming left V 0 bases short and J 6 bases short, with 18 bases between. Germline CDR1 LGHNA, CDR2 YNFKEQ. This CDR3 has 17 residues. The CDR3 DNA reads as TGTGCCAGCAGCCAAGATACGGGGCCCGGACTAGGTCAGCCCCAGCATTTT. Protein sequence: CASSQDTGPGLGQPQHF.

This clone was observed a single time. The CDR3 region is CASSPMDSTDTQYF. CDR3 DNA: TGTGCCAGCAGCCCTATGGACAGCACAGATACGCAGTATTTT. V gene TRBV7-2 combines with J gene TRBJ2-3; no clear D gene. The CDR3 is made up of 14 amino acids. Germline CDR1 and CDR2: SGHTA and FQGNSA. V lost 5 bases and J lost 0, with 9 bases in between.

The J gene is TRBJ1-1, the V gene TRBV18; perhaps TRBD1 as D (5 bases). Germline values: CDR1 KGHSH, CDR2 LQKENI. The ends were cut back, 6 bases at V and 3 bases at J, with 14 bases in the middle. The CDR3 is made up of 14 amino acids. The CDR3: CASSQGGVDTEAFF. CDR3 DNA sequence: TGTGCCAGCTCCCAGGGAGGAGTGGACACTGAAGCTTTCTTT.

The chain joins TRBV6-2 or TRBV6-3 to TRBJ1-4; 8 bases line up with TRBD1. CDR1 and CDR2 from the germline V gene are MNHEY and SVGEGT. This CDR3 is 16 amino acids long. V dropped 6 bases and J dropped 0; count of bases not matched to a gene: 6. CDR3: CASRPTGGATNEKLFF. CDR3 in DNA: TGTGCCAGCAGACCTACAGGGGGAGCAACTAATGAAAAACTGTTTTTT.

The J gene is TRBJ1-6, the V gene TRBV7-3, with D unresolved. The length of the CDR3 is 15 residues. Looked up from germline, CDR1 is SGHTA and CDR2 is FQGTGA. V lost 2 bases to trimming and J lost 4 bases, with 9 bases between them. The CDR3 protein is CASSLRGTYNSPLHF. Written as DNA, the CDR3 is TGTGCCAGCAGCTTACGGGGAACATATAATTCACCCCTCCACTTT.

V usage is TRBV19 and J usage is TRBJ2-1; D is undetermined. The CDR3 loop spans 11 amino acids. In germline, CDR1 is LNHDA, CDR2 SQIVND (reference sequence). Trimming pared 6 bases from V and 7 bases from J, leaving 7 bases between. CDR3 residues: CASRAGNEQFF. CDR3 DNA: TGTGCCAGTAGGGCAGGAAATGAGCAGTTCTTC. The whole variable domain, filled in from reference TRBV19 and TRBJ2-1, reads DGGITQSPKYLFRKEGQNVTLSCEQNLNHDAMYWYRQDPGQGLRLIYYSQIVNDFQKGDIAEGYSVSREKKESFPLTVTSAQKNPTAFYLCASRAGNEQFFGPGTRLTVL.

The CDR3 nucleotides are TGTGCCAGCAGCTTAAACGGGCCCGGCTCTGGAAACACCATATATTTT. This translates into CASSLNGPGSGNTIYF. This chain connects TRBV3-1 (or the pseudogene TRBV3-2) to TRBJ1-3; D ambiguous. The germline CDR1 and CDR2 sequences are LGHDT and YNNKEL (reference sequence). V lost 5 bases and J 0 bases, leaving 14 bases between the germline ends. This CDR3 is built from 16 residues.

The chain couples TRBV5-6 to TRBJ1-4; maybe TRBD1 (5 bases). The CDR3 has 13 amino acids. From germline, CDR1 is SGHDT and CDR2 YYEEEE. V was cut by 4 bases and J by 8 bases, with 12 bases left in between. CDR3 sequence (DNA): TGTGCCAGCAGCATCAGGGTCGGGGAAAAACTGTTTTTT. It translates to CASSIRVGEKLFF.

This chain connects TRBV6-6 to TRBJ2-2, with D tentatively TRBD1 (5 bases). The germline V and J ends were trimmed by 7 bases and 6 bases, with 15 bases remaining between them. The CDR3 extends over 14 amino acids. Per germline, CDR1 MNHNY and CDR2 SVGAGI (reference sequence). The CDR3 region is CASTLGAGPGELFF. The CDR3, as DNA: TGTGCCAGCACCTTAGGGGCCGGGCCCGGGGAGCTGTTTTTT.

The V and J genes are TRBV29-1 and TRBJ2-2, with D perhaps matching TRBD1 (5 bases). Germline V gives CDR1 SQVTM, CDR2 ANQGSEA. The germline V and J ends were trimmed by 6 bases and 0 bases, with 11 bases remaining between them. The CDR3 is 14 amino acids. CDR3 sequence: CSVSETANTGELFF. Written as DNA, the CDR3 is TGCAGCGTCAGCGAGACAGCGAACACCGGGGAGCTGTTTTTT.

The chain employs TRBV2 and TRBJ2-1; TRBD1 aligns across 8 bases. The CDR3 extends over 14 amino acids. Trimming cost V 7 bases and J 8 bases; bases outside gene matches: 10. From germline, CDR1 is SNHLY and CDR2 FYNNEI. CDR3 in amino acids: CASKAQGAKDEQFF. The CDR3 DNA follows: TGTGCCAGCAAGGCGCAGGGGGCGAAGGATGAGCAGTTCTTC.

This chain links TRBV5-6 with TRBJ1-4; no reliable D call. Germline assignment: CDR1 SGHDT and CDR2 YYEEEE. Trimming took off 4 bases at V and 0 bases at J, with 10 bases between the two ends. The CDR3 spans 15 residues. The CDR3 loop reads CASSVRLSTNEKLFF. The CDR3 coding sequence is TGTGCCAGCAGCGTCAGGCTTTCAACTAATGAAAAACTGTTTTTT.

J is TRBJ1-2 and V is TRBV10-2, with 7 bases lining up with TRBD1. The germline V gene encodes CDR1 WSHSY and CDR2 SAAADI. The J segment lost 4 bases and the V segment lost 7 bases, leaving 12 bases of the junction unmatched. The CDR3 runs to 15 residues. This CDR3 reads CASIQTGRGGYGYTF. The CDR3 DNA is TGCGCCAGCATCCAGACAGGGCGCGGTGGCTATGGCTACACCTTC.

The J gene is TRBJ2-4, the V gene TRBV6-6; 9 positions agree with TRBD1. V trimming: 5 bases; J trimming: 0 bases; junction bases outside the gene matches: 14. Germline lookup yields CDR1 MNHNY and CDR2 SVGAGI (reference sequence). This CDR3 has 19 residues. The CDR3 nucleotides read TGTGCCAGCAGTCCTCACCGATCCGGGACAGGGTTAGCCAAAAACATTCAGTACTTC. Translated, it gives CASSPHRSGTGLAKNIQYF.

The chain uses TRBV3-1 (or the pseudogene TRBV3-2) and TRBJ2-2; either TRBD1 or TRBD2 may supply D (5 bases each). The CDR3 is made up of 14 amino acids. The V end lost 1 base, the J end lost 8 bases, and 11 bases lay between the germline ends. Germline lookup yields CDR1 LGHDT and CDR2 YNNKEL (reference sequence). CDR3 coding DNA: TGTGCCAGCAGCCAAGTGGGACCGGGAGGGGAGCTGTTTTTT. It codes for CASSQVGPGGELFF.

As regards this clone: Other nucleotide sequences from this sample produce the same CDR3. The CDR3 spells CASSPGTANTEAFF. The CDR3 DNA reads as TGTGCCAGCTCACCCGGGACAGCGAACACTGAAGCTTTCTTT. The chain carries TRBV18 and TRBJ1-1; 7 nucleotides align to TRBD1. The germline gives CDR1 KGHSH, CDR2 LQKENI. The CDR3 loop spans 14 amino acids. J was trimmed by 1 base and V by 3 bases; bases with no gene match: 2. Variable domain in full (rest from reference TRBV18 and TRBJ1-1): NAGVMQNPRHLVRRRGQEARLRCSPMKGHSHVYWYRQLPEEGLKFMVYLQKENIIDESGMPKERFSAEFPKEGPSILRIQQVVRGDSAAYFCASSPGTANTEAFFGQGTRLTVV.

The rearrangement joins TRBV6-5 to TRBJ1-2; 8 bases line up with TRBD1. The junction had 10 bases not matched to a gene; V was cut back by 6 bases and J by 4 bases. CDR3 size: 15 residues. Germline CDR1 is MNHEY and CDR2 is SVGAGI. The CDR3 region has the DNA TGTGCCAGCAGGGAGGGGGTTACAGGGGGCTATGGCTACACCTTC. Amino acids: CASREGVTGGYGYTF.

The count of this clone is one. The chain employs TRBV18 and TRBJ1-1; 7 bases line up with TRBD1. CDR3 length: 15 amino acids. With V trimmed by 3 bases and J by 2 bases, 6 bases remained unmatched. From germline, CDR1 is KGHSH and CDR2 LQKENI. CDR3 loop: CASSPETGLNTEAFF. The DNA of the CDR3 is TGTGCCAGCTCACCCGAGACAGGGTTAAACACTGAAGCTTTCTTT.

To note about this clone: Since the CDR3 does not end with the conserved phenylalanine or tryptophan, this likely comes from a read error. It is unclear where the CDR3 begins or ends on the DNA, so no DNA is shown, and the CDR3 is as TCRdb lists it. This chain links TRBV5-4 with TRBJ1-1; the DNA was not used to check the table's D call, TRBD1. 14 amino acids form the CDR3, both terminal residues included. Germline values: CDR1 SGHNT, CDR2 YYREEE (reference sequence). CDR3 sequence: CASSLDRDRGRRFG.

The chain employs TRBV10-3 and TRBJ1-5; D gene unclear. Trimming shortened V by 2 bases and J by 1 base, and 9 bases separated the two germline ends. This CDR3 is built from 15 residues. The germline CDR1 and CDR2 sequences are ENHRY and SYGVKD. The chain's CDR3 is CAISEASGSNQPQHF. Here the CDR3 DNA reads TGTGCCATCAGTGAGGCGAGCGGGAGCAATCAGCCCCAGCATTTT.

This chain uses TRBV2 with TRBJ2-2; 8 nucleotides agree with TRBD2. This CDR3 is built from 15 residues. The V segment lost 6 bases and the J segment 5 bases; nucleotides outside the gene matches: 8. Germline CDR1 SNHLY, CDR2 FYNNEI. CDR3 DNA: TGTGCCAGCAGATACACTAGCGGTGAGACCGGGGAGCTGTTTTTT. Translation gives CASRYTSGETGELFF.

The gene calls are TRBV19 and TRBJ1-1; 7 bases agree with TRBD1. The CDR3 has 12 amino acids. V gave up 7 bases and J gave up 3 bases; unmatched junction bases: 2. Per the germline V gene, CDR1 is LNHDA and CDR2 is SQIVND (reference sequence). The CDR3 DNA follows: TGTGCCAGTACCGACAGGGACACTGAAGCTTTCTTT. Residues: CASTDRDTEAFF.

The rearrangement joins TRBV6-5 to TRBJ1-1; D is possibly TRBD1 (5 bases). The CDR3 consists of 11 residues. CDR1 and CDR2 (germline): MNHEY, SVGAGI. The V and J ends lost 5 bases and 6 bases respectively, with 7 bases between them. CDR3 sequence: CASSRGAEAFF. The CDR3 nucleotides read TGTGCCAGCAGTCGGGGGGCTGAAGCTTTCTTT.

The chain carries TRBV11-3 and TRBJ2-1; tentatively, D is TRBD2 (6 bases). The CDR3 is 11 amino acids. V lost 3 bases to trimming and J lost 11 bases, with 8 bases between them. The germline gives CDR1 SGHNT, CDR2 YENEEA. The CDR3 is CASSFRGKQFF. The CDR3 DNA reads as TGTGCCAGCAGCTTTCGGGGGAAGCAGTTCTTC.

This clone was seen just once. V is TRBV4-1 and J is TRBJ2-1; TRBD1 matches at 9 bases. CDR3 length equals 16 residues. The V and J ends lost 2 bases and 7 bases, in that order; junction bases with no gene match: 9. Germline V gives CDR1 MGHRA, CDR2 YSYEKL. In DNA form, the CDR3 reads TGCGCCAGCAGCCAATCCCTCGACAGGGGGAGGAATGAGCAGTTCTTC. This translates into CASSQSLDRGRNEQFF.

V and J are TRBV12-5 and TRBJ2-2; no clear D gene. The CDR3 loop spans 16 amino acids. V was clipped by 0 bases and J by 7 bases, with 15 bases between them. Germline V gene sequence: CDR1 LGHNT, CDR2 FRNRAP. CDR3 sequence reads: CASGLVIGKVFGELFF. The CDR3 DNA reads TGTGCTAGTGGTTTGGTAATTGGTAAGGTCTTCGGGGAGCTGTTTTTT.

The chain couples TRBV2 to TRBJ1-5; 7 bases line up with TRBD1. Germline V gives CDR1 SNHLY, CDR2 FYNNEI. CDR3 size: 14 residues. V was pared by 5 bases and J by 7 bases, with 8 bases of the junction left unmatched. In DNA form, the CDR3 reads TGTGCCAGCAGTCGACAGGGACCAAGACAGCCCCAGCATTTT. It specifies CASSRQGPRQPQHF.

The CDR3 sequence is CASSQDVARVSSYNEQFF. For the CDR3, the DNA is TGTGCCAGCAGCCAAGATGTTGCCAGGGTTAGCTCCTACAATGAGCAGTTCTTC. The chain is built from TRBV4-2 and TRBJ2-1; D is possibly TRBD1 (5 bases). CDR3 size: 18 residues. Trimming removed 0 bases at V and 0 bases at J, with 15 bases between. CDR1 is LGHNA and CDR2 is YNFKEQ in the germline V gene.

DNA of the CDR3: TGTGCCAGCAGTCCGGGACAGCTTAAGTACAATGAGCAGTTCTTC. Translated: CASSPGQLKYNEQFF. The chain links TRBV14 to TRBJ2-1; TRBD1 matches at 7 bases. Germline V gene lookup returns CDR1 SGHDN and CDR2 FVKESK. V was pared by 6 bases and J by 4 bases, with 9 bases of the junction left unmatched. The CDR3 spans 15 residues.